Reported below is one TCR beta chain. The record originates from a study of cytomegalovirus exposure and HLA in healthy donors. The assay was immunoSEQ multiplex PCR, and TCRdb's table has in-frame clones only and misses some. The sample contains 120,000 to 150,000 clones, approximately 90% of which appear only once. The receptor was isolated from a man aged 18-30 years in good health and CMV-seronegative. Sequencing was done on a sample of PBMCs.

The CDR3 DNA is TGTGCCAGCAGCTTGGAGCGGGGGGGCCTAATTTCGCAGTTCTTC. It codes for CASSLERGGLISQFF. The chain has TRBV7-9 and TRBJ2-1; 10 bases match TRBD2. V was pared by 3 bases and J by 12 bases, with 11 bases of the junction left unmatched. Germline V lookup: CDR1 SEHNR, CDR2 FQNEAQ (reference sequence). The CDR3 loop spans 15 amino acids.